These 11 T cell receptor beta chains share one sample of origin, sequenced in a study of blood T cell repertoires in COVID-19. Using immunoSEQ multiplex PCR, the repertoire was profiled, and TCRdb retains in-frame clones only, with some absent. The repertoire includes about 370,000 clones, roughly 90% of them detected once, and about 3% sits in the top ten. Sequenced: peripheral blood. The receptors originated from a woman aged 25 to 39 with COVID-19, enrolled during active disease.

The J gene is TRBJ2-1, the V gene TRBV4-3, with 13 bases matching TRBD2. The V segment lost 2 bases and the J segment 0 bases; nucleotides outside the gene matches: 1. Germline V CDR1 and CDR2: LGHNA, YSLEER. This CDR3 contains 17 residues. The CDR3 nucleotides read TGCGCCAGCAGCCAAAGGACTAGCGGGAGCTCCTACAATGAGCAGTTCTTC. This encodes CASSQRTSGSSYNEQFF.

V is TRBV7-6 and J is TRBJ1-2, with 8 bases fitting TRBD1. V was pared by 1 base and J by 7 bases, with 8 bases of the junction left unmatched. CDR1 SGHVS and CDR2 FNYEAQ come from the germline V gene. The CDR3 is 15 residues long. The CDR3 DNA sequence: TGTGCCAGCAGCTTAGTAGGCCAGGGGGCTTCTGGCTACACCTTC. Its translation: CASSLVGQGASGYTF.

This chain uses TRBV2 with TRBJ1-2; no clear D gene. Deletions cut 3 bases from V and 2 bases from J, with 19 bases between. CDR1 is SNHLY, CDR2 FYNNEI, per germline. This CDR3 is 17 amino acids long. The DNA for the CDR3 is TGTGCCAGCAGTGAGCGCACAGTTGCTGCCCTCAACTATGGCTACACCTTC. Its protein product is CASSERTVAALNYGYTF.

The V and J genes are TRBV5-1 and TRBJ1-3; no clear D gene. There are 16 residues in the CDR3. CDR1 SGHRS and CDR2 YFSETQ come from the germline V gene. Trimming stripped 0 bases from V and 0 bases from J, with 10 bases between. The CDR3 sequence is CASSLGAGSSGNTIYF. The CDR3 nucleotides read TGCGCCAGCAGCTTGGGGGCAGGTTCCTCTGGAAACACCATATATTTT.

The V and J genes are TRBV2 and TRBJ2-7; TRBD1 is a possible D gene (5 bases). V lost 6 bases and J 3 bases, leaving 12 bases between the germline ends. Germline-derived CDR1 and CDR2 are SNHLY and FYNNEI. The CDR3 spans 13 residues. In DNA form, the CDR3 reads TGTGCCAGCAGGTACAGACAGAGCTACGAGCAGTACTTC. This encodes CASRYRQSYEQYF.

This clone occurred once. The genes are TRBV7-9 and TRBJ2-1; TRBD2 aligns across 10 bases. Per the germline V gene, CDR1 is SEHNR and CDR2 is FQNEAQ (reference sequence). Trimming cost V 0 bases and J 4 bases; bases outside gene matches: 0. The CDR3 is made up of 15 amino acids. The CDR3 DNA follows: TGTGCCAGCAGCTTAGCACTAGCGGGGTACAATGAGCAGTTCTTC. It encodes CASSLALAGYNEQFF. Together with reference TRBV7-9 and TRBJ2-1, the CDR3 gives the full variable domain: DTGVSQNPRHKITKRGQNVTFRCDPISEHNRLYWYRQTLGQGPEFLTYFQNEAQLEKSRLLSDRFSAERPKGSFSTLEIQRTEQGDSAMYLCASSLALAGYNEQFFGPGTRLTVL.

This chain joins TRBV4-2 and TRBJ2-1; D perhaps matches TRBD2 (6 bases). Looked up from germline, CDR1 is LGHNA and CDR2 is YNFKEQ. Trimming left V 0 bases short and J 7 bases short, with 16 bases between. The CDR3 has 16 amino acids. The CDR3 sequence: CASSQEVAVGGNEQFF. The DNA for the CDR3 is TGTGCCAGCAGCCAAGAGGTAGCGGTGGGGGGTAATGAGCAGTTCTTC.

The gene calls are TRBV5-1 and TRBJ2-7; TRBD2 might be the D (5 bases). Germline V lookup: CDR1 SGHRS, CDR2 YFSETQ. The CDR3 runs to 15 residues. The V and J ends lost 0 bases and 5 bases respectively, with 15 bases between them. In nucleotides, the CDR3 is TGCGCCAGCAGCTTGGATGTCGGAGTCGGGGACGAGCAGTACTTC. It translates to CASSLDVGVGDEQYF.

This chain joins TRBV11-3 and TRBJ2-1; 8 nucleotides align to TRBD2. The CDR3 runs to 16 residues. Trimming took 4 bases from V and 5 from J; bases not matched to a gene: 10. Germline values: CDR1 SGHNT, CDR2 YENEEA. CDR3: CASSSVRGAWDNEQFF. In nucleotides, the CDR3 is TGTGCCAGCAGCTCAGTGCGGGGGGCCTGGGACAATGAGCAGTTCTTC. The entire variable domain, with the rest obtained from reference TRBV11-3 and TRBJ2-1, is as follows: EAGVVQSPRYKIIEKKQPVAFWCNPISGHNTLYWYLQNLGQGPELLIRYENEEAVDDSQLPKDRFSAERLKGVDSTLKIQPAELGDSAVYLCASSSVRGAWDNEQFFGPGTRLTVL.

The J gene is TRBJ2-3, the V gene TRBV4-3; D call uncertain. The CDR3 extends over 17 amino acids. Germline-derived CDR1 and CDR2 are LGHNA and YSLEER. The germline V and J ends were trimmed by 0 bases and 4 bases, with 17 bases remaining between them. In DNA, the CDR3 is TGCGCCAGCAGCCAAGATCGCCCGCGAGGTAACCCAGATACGCAGTATTTT. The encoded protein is CASSQDRPRGNPDTQYF.

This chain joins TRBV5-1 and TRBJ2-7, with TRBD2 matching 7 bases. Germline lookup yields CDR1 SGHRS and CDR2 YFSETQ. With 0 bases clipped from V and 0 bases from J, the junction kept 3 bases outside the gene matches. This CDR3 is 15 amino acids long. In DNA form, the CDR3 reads TGCGCCAGCAGCTTGGCCCGGGACTACTCCTACGAGCAGTACTTC. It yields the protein CASSLARDYSYEQYF.